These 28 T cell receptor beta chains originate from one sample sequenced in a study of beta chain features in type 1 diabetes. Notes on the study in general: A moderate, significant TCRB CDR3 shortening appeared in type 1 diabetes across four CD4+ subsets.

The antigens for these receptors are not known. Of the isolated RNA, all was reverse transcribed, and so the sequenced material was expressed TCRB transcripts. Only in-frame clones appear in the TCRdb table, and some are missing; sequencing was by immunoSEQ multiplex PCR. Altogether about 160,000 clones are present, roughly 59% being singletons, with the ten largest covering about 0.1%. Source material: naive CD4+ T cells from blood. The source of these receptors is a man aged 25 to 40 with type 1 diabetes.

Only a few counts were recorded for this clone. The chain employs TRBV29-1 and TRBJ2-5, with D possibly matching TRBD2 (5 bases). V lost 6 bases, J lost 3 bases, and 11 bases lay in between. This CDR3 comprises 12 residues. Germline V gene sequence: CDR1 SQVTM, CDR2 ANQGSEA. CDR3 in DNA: TGCAGCGTCGGAGAGGGAAAAGAGACCCAGTACTTC. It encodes CSVGEGKETQYF.

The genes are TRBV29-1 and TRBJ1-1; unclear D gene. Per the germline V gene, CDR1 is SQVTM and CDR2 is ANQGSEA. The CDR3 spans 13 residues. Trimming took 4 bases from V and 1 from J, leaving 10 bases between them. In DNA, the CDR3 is TGCAGCGTTGGGCGGGGAGGGAACACTGAAGCTTTCTTT. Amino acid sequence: CSVGRGGNTEAFF. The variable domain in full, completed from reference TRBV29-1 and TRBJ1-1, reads SAVISQKPSRDICQRGTSLTIQCQVDSQVTMMFWYRQQPGQSLTLIATANQGSEATYESGFVIDKFPISRPNLTFSTLTVSNMSPEDSSIYLCSVGRGGNTEAFFGQGTRLTVV.

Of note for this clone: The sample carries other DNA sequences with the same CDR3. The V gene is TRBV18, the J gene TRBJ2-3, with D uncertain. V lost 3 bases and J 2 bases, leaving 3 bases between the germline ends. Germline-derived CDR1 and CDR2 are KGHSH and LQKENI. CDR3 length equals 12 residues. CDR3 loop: CASSPDTDTQYF. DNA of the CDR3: TGTGCCAGCTCACCCGACACAGATACGCAGTATTTT.

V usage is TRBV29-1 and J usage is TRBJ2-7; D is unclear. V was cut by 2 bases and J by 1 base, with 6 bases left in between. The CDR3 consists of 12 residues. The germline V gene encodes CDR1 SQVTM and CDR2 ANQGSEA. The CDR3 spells CSVEQDSYEQYF. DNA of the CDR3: TGCAGCGTTGAACAGGATTCCTACGAGCAGTACTTC.

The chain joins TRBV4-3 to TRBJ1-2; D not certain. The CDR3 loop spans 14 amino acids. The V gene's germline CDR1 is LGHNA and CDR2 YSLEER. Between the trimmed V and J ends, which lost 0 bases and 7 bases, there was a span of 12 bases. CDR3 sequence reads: CASSQDRDGSGYTF. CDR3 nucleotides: TGCGCCAGCAGCCAAGATCGAGATGGGTCTGGCTACACCTTC.

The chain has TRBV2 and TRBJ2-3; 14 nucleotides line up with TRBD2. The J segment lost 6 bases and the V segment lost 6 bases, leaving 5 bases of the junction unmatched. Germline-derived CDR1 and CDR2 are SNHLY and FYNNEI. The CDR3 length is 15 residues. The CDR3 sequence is CASSPRTSGGDTQYF. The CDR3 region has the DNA TGTGCCAGCAGCCCAAGGACTAGCGGGGGGGATACGCAGTATTTT.

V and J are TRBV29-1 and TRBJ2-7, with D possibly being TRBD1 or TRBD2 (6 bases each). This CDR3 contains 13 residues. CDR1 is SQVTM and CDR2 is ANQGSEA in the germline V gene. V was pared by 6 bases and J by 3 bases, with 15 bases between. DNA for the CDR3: TGCAGCGTGGGGCGGGACAACTTCTACGAGCAGTACTTC. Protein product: CSVGRDNFYEQYF.

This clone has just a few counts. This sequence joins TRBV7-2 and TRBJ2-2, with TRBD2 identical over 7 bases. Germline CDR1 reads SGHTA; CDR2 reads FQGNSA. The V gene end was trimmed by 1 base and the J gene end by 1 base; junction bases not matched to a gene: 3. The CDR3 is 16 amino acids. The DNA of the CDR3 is TGTGCCAGCAGCTTAGAGCCTAGCGGGAACACCGGGGAGCTGTTTTTT. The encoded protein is CASSLEPSGNTGELFF. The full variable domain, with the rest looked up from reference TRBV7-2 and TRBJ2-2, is GAGVSQSPSNKVTEKGKDVELRCDPISGHTALYWYRQSLGQGLEFLIYFQGNSAPDKSGLPSDRFSAERTGGSVSTLTIQRTQQEDSAVYLCASSLEPSGNTGELFFGEGSRLTVL.

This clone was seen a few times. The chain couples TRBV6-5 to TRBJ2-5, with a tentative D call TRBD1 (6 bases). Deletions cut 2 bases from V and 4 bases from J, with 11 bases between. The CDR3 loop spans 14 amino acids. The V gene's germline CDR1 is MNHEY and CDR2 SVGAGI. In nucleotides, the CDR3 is TGTGCCAGCAGTTACCTGGGGGCTGGAGAGACCCAGTACTTC. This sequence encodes CASSYLGAGETQYF.

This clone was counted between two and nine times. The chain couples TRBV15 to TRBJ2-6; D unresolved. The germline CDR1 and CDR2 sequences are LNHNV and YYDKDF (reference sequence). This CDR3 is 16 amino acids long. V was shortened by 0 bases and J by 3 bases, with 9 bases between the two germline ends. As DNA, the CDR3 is TGTGCCACCAGCAGAGATTTGGAAATTGGGGCCAACGTCCTGACTTTC. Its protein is CATSRDLEIGANVLTF.

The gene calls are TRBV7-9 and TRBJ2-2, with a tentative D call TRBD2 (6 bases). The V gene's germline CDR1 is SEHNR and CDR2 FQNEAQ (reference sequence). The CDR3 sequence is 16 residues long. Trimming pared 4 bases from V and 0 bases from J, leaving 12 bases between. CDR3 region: CASSSLAISNTGELFF. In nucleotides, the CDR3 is TGTGCCAGCAGCTCCCTAGCGATATCGAACACCGGGGAGCTGTTTTTT.

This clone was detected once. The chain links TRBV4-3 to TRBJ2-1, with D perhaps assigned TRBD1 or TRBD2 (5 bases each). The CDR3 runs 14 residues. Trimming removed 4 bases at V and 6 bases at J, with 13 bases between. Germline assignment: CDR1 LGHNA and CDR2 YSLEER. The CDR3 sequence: CASSRLSGTNEQFF. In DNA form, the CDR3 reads TGCGCCAGCAGCCGGCTCTCGGGGACCAATGAGCAGTTCTTC.

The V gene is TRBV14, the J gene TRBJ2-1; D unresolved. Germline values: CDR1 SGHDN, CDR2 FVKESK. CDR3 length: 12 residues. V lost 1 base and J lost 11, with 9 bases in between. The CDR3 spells CASSQGRGQQFF. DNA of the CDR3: TGTGCCAGCAGCCAAGGTCGAGGACAGCAGTTCTTC. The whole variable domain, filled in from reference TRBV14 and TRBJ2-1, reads EAGVTQFPSHSVIEKGQTVTLRCDPISGHDNLYWYRRVMGKEIKFLLHFVKESKQDESGMPNNRFLAERTGGTYSTLKVQPAELEDSGVYFCASSQGRGQQFFGPGTRLTVL.

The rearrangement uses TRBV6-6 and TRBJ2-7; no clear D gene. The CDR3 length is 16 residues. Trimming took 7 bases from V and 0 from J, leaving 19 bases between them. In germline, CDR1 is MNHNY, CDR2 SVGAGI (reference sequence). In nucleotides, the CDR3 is TGTGCCAGCACCACAGCCGATCGACGTGGCTCCTACGAGCAGTACTTC. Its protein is CASTTADRRGSYEQYF.

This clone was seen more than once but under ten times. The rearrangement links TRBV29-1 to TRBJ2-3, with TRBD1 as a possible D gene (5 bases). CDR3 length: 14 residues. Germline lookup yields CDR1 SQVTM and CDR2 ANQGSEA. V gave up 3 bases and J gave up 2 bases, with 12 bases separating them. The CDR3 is CSVDGAGDTDTQYF. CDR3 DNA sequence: TGCAGCGTTGATGGGGCAGGAGACACAGATACGCAGTATTTT.

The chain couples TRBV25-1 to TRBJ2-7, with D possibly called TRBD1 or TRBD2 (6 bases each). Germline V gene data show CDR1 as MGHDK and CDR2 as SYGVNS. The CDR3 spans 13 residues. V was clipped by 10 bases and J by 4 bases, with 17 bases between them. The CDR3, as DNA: TGTGCCACTACTAGGGGGGCGAGTTACGAGCAGTACTTC. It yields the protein CATTRGASYEQYF.

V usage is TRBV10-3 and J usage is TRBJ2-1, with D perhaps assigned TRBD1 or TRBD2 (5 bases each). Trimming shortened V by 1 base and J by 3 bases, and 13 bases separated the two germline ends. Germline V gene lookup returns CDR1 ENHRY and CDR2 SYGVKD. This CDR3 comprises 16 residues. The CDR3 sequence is CAISEWGPDVYNEQFF. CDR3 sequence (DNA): TGTGCCATCAGTGAGTGGGGACCCGACGTCTACAATGAGCAGTTCTTC.

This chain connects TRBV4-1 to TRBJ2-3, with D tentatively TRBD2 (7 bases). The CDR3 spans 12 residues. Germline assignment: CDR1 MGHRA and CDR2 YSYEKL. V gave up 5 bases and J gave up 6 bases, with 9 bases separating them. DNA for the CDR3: TGCGCCAGCAGCGGGAGGGGGGATACGCAGTATTTT. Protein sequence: CASSGRGDTQYF.

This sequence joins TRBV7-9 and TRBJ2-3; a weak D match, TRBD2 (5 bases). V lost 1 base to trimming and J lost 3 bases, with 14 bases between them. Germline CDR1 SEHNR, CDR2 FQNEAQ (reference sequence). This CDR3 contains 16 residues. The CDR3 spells CASSLEGWENTDTQYF. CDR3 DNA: TGTGCCAGCAGCTTAGAAGGCTGGGAGAATACAGATACGCAGTATTTT.

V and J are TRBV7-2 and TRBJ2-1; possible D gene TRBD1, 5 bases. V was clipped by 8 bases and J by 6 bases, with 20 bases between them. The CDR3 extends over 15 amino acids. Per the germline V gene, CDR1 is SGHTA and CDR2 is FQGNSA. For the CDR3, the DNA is TGTGCCAGCCGATTAGGGGTCTCGATGGGCAATGAGCAGTTCTTC. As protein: CASRLGVSMGNEQFF.

CDR3 nucleotides: TGTGCCAGCTCACCCGGACAGAACTATGGCTACACCTTC. Translating gives CASSPGQNYGYTF. This chain uses TRBV18 with TRBJ1-2; possibly TRBD1 for D (6 bases). The CDR3 runs 13 residues. Germline CDR1 is KGHSH and CDR2 is LQKENI. The germline V and J ends were trimmed by 3 bases and 2 bases, with 7 bases remaining between them.

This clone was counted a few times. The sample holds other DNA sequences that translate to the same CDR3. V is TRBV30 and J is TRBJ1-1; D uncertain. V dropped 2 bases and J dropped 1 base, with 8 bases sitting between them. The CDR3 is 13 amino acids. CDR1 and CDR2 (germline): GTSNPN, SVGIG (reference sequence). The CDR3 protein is CAWSSQGNTEAFF. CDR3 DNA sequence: TGTGCCTGGAGTTCACAAGGGAACACTGAAGCTTTCTTT.

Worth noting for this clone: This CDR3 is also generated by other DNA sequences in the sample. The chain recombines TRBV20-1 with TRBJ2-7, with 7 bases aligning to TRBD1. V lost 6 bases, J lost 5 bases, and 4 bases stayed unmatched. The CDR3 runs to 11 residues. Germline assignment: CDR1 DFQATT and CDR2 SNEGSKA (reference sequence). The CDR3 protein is CSARQGNEQYF. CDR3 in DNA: TGCAGTGCAAGACAGGGTAACGAGCAGTACTTC.

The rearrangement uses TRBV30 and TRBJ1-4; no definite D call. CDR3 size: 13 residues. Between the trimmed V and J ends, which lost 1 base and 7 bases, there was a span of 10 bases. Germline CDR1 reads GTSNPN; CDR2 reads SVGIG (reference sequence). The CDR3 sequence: CAWSAHHGEKLFF. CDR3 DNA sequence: TGTGCCTGGAGTGCTCACCACGGTGAAAAACTGTTTTTT.

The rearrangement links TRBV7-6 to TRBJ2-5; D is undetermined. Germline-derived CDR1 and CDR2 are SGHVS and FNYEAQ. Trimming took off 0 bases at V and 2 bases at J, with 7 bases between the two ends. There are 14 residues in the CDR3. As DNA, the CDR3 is TGTGCCAGCAGCTTAGCGGCCTCTCAAGAGACCCAGTACTTC. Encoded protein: CASSLAASQETQYF.

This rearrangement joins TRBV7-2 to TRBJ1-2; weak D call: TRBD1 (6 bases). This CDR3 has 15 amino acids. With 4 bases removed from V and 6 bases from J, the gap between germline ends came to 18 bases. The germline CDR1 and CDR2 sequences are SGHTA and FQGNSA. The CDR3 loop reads CASSYSAGEGDGYTF. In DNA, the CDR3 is TGTGCCAGCAGCTATTCGGCAGGGGAGGGAGATGGCTACACCTTC. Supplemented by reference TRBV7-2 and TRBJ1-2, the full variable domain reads GAGVSQSPSNKVTEKGKDVELRCDPISGHTALYWYRQSLGQGLEFLIYFQGNSAPDKSGLPSDRFSAERTGGSVSTLTIQRTQQEDSAVYLCASSYSAGEGDGYTFGSGTRLTVV.

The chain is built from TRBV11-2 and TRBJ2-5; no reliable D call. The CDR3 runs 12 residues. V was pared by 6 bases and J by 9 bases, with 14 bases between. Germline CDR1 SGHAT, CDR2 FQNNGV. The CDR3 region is CASSPLQQAQYF. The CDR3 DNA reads TGTGCCAGCAGTCCCCTTCAGCAGGCCCAGTACTTC.

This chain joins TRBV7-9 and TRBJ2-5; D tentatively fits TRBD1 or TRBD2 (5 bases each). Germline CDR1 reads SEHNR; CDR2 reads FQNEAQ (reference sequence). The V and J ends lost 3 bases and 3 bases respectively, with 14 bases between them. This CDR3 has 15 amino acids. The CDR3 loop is CASSFSSGTEETQYF. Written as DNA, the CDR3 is TGTGCCAGCAGCTTCTCCTCCGGGACGGAAGAGACCCAGTACTTC.